The 18 T cell receptor beta chains reported below all come from one sample, sequenced in a study of blood T cells in healthy people across ages. It was with a sample-barcoded 5' primer and a J-beta primer mix that a second PCR of roughly 6 to 11 cycles was run. MiXCR, run by TCRdb on the 5' RACE reads, gives a single entry per CDR3 protein. This sample has about 940,000 distinct CDR3 sequences; about 48% occur once, and the top ten carry roughly an eighth. Sequenced material: blood. Receptors originate from a man aged 25 to 40 in good health.

This chain joins TRBV6-2 or TRBV6-3 and TRBJ2-7; D call uncertain. This CDR3 is built from 12 residues. Germline values: CDR1 MNHEY, CDR2 SVGEGT. The V and J ends lost 0 bases and 6 bases respectively, with 6 bases between them. CDR3 DNA sequence: TGTGCCAGCAGTTACTCGGTCTTCGAGCAGTACTTC. Residues: CASSYSVFEQYF.

This clonotype showed up just a few times. The V call is TRBV5-1, the J call TRBJ2-7, with 7 bases identical to TRBD2. The assigned J gene may be wrong: the sequence end matches TRBJ2-4 better. The germline gives CDR1 SGHRS, CDR2 YFSETQ. CDR3 length: 16 amino acids. CDR3 nucleotide sequence: TGCGCCAGCAGCGGGAGCGGGGCCTTGGGGGAAAACATTCAGTACTTC. The encoded protein is CASSGSGALGENIQYF.

Points on this clonotype: Mismatch with germline at one junction end may stem from a read error. V is TRBV7-9 and J is TRBJ1-6; D not resolved. The CDR3 extends over 14 amino acids. The V gene's germline CDR1 is SEHNR and CDR2 FQNEAQ (reference sequence). This chain's CDR3 is CASSDDGKNPPPHF. Here the CDR3 DNA reads TGTGCCAGCAGCGACGACGGGAAGAACCCACCCCCCCACTTT.

The chain uses TRBV4-1 and TRBJ2-5; 9 nucleotides align to TRBD1. This CDR3 spans 15 amino acids. With V trimmed by 1 base and J by 5 bases, 5 bases remained unmatched. Per the germline V gene, CDR1 is MGHRA and CDR2 is YSYEKL. The CDR3 sequence is CASSQVGQGKETQYF. CDR3 nucleotides: TGCGCCAGCAGCCAAGTGGGACAGGGAAAGGAGACCCAGTACTTC.

V is TRBV24-1 and J is TRBJ2-7; D may be TRBD2 (5 bases). V lost 3 bases, J lost 6 bases, and 11 bases lay in between. This CDR3 is 13 amino acids long. CDR1 is KGHDR and CDR2 is SFDVKD in the germline V gene. The CDR3 DNA follows: TGTGCCACCAGTGATGCCGGGATTGGCGAGCAGTACTTC. Amino acids: CATSDAGIGEQYF.

This chain joins TRBV7-2 and TRBJ2-2, with D possibly being TRBD2 (6 bases). V was pared by 2 bases and J by 4 bases, with 8 bases between. The CDR3 is 14 amino acids. Germline V gene sequence: CDR1 SGHTA, CDR2 FQGNSA. The CDR3 region is CASSLYGSTGELFF. The CDR3 DNA reads as TGTGCCAGCAGCTTATACGGGAGCACCGGGGAGCTGTTTTTT.

The chain links TRBV11-2 to TRBJ2-1; D ambiguous. This CDR3 is 12 amino acids long. Germline CDR1 reads SGHAT; CDR2 reads FQNNGV. The V and J ends lost 0 bases and 14 bases respectively, with 11 bases between them. The CDR3 DNA follows: TGTGCCAGCAGCTTAGACTCTGGAGCAAAGTTCTTC. Protein: CASSLDSGAKFF. The entire variable domain, with the rest obtained from reference TRBV11-2 and TRBJ2-1, is as follows: EAGVAQSPRYKIIEKRQSVAFWCNPISGHATLYWYQQILGQGPKLLIQFQNNGVVDDSQLPKDRFSAERLKGVDSTLKIQPAKLEDSAVYLCASSLDSGAKFFGPGTRLTVL.

The genes are TRBV27 and TRBJ1-5; no clear D gene. Trimming cost V 3 bases and J 11 bases, with 8 bases left between them. This CDR3 region has 11 residues. CDR1 MNHEY and CDR2 SMNVEV come from the germline V gene (reference sequence). CDR3 sequence (DNA): TGTGCCAGCAGTTTCCCCAGGACCCAGCATTTT. It codes for CASSFPRTQHF.

The chain recombines TRBV3-1 with TRBJ2-7, with TRBD1 matching 7 bases. J gave up 0 bases and V 4 bases, and 12 bases lay outside the gene matches. CDR1 LGHDT and CDR2 YNNKEL come from the germline V gene (reference sequence). The CDR3 has 17 amino acids. The CDR3 here is CASSRGTEALLSYEQYF. CDR3 nucleotide sequence: TGTGCCAGCAGCCGAGGGACAGAAGCCCTCCTCTCCTACGAGCAGTACTTC.

The CDR3: CASSSEFYGQYF. The CDR3 DNA reads TGTGCCAGCAGCTCCGAATTCTACGGGCAGTACTTC. The gene calls are TRBV12-3 or TRBV12-4 and TRBJ2-4; D is unclear. This CDR3 is 12 amino acids long. Deletions cut 6 bases from V and 13 bases from J, with 16 bases between.

The table lists this clonotype with a count of one. The chain carries TRBV7-9 and TRBJ1-1; TRBD1 might be the D (5 bases). This CDR3 has 13 amino acids. CDR1 is SEHNR, CDR2 FQNEAQ, per germline (reference sequence). V was clipped by 2 bases and J by 7 bases, with 11 bases between them. DNA of the CDR3: TGTGCCAGCAGCTTAAGGGGAACAAATGAAGCTTTCTTT. This gives the protein CASSLRGTNEAFF. The variable domain in full, completed from reference TRBV7-9 and TRBJ1-1, reads DTGVSQNPRHKITKRGQNVTFRCDPISEHNRLYWYRQTLGQGPEFLTYFQNEAQLEKSRLLSDRFSAERPKGSFSTLEIQRTEQGDSAMYLCASSLRGTNEAFFGQGTRLTVV.

This clonotype appeared a few times. This rearrangement joins TRBV20-1 to TRBJ1-4; 8 nucleotides agree with TRBD1. This CDR3 spans 13 amino acids. Unmatched junction bases numbered 4, after V lost 0 bases and J lost 10 bases. Germline V gives CDR1 DFQATT, CDR2 SNEGSKA (reference sequence). DNA of the CDR3: TGCAGTGCTAGAGAAGGACAGGGCGGAAAACTGTTTTTT. It is translated as CSAREGQGGKLFF.

The J gene is TRBJ2-7, the V gene TRBV9, with TRBD2 matching over 16 bases. CDR1 and CDR2 from the germline V gene are SGDLS and YYNGEE. The CDR3 sequence is 16 residues long. V shed 3 bases and J 3 bases; nucleotides not matched to a gene: 3. CDR3: CASSEGTSGGGYEQYF. For the CDR3, the DNA is TGTGCCAGCAGCGAGGGGACTAGCGGGGGGGGCTACGAGCAGTACTTC.

CDR3 DNA sequence: TGTGCCAGCAGCCGCGGGCGGGGGGCTCCATACAATGAGCAGTTCTTC. Residues: CASSRGRGAPYNEQFF. The gene calls are TRBV9 and TRBJ2-1; TRBD2 matches 8 bases. Germline loops: CDR1 SGDLS, CDR2 YYNGEE. With V trimmed by 4 bases and J by 4 bases, 10 bases remained unmatched. The CDR3 is 16 residues long.

J is TRBJ2-3 and V is TRBV20-1; no clear D gene. The germline V and J ends were trimmed by 0 bases and 8 bases, with 6 bases remaining between them. The CDR3 has 11 amino acids. CDR1 is DFQATT, CDR2 SNEGSKA, per germline (reference sequence). The CDR3 reads CSARDRITQYF. CDR3 DNA sequence: TGCAGTGCTAGAGATCGAATTACGCAGTATTTT.

This clonotype was observed a few times. This chain joins TRBV27 and TRBJ2-5; tentatively, D is TRBD2 (6 bases). Germline V gene lookup returns CDR1 MNHEY and CDR2 SMNVEV (reference sequence). V lost 2 bases to trimming and J lost 4 bases, with 14 bases between them. This CDR3 comprises 15 residues. The CDR3 is CASSLALAGLETQYF. CDR3 DNA sequence: TGTGCCAGCAGTTTAGCACTAGCCGGATTAGAGACCCAGTACTTC.

This clonotype was picked up a small number of times. The rearrangement links TRBV3-1 to TRBJ2-1, with unresolved D. Germline V gene sequence: CDR1 LGHDT, CDR2 YNNKEL (reference sequence). Deletions cut 4 bases from V and 2 bases from J, with 12 bases between. The CDR3 loop spans 15 amino acids. The CDR3 is CASSPASAAYNEQFF. As DNA, the CDR3 is TGTGCCAGCAGCCCCGCGAGCGCGGCCTACAATGAGCAGTTCTTC.

The chain has TRBV24-1 and TRBJ2-2; 7 bases align to TRBD2. Looked up from germline, CDR1 is KGHDR and CDR2 is SFDVKD. The trim removed 4 bases at V and 5 bases at J, leaving 9 bases unmatched. This CDR3 is built from 16 residues. The DNA for the CDR3 is TGTGCCACCAGTGAACGGACTGGGGGAGGGACCGGGGAGCTGTTTTTT. Its translation: CATSERTGGGTGELFF.